A selection of T cell receptor beta chains follows, all from one sample in a study of cytomegalovirus exposure and HLA in healthy donors. Libraries were prepared by immunoSEQ multiplex PCR; TCRdb keeps only in-frame clonotypes and omits some of them. The table lists some 65,000 clones, 62% of them singletons. Sequenced: PBMCs. The source is a man between 25 and 39 years old in good health and CMV-seronegative. Both conserved end residues are part of each CDR3. D genes are given only for firm matches. Size is stated for part of the rows, as once, few or many counts, or as a class when the clone is expanded.

.	TRBD1	TRBV10-2	TRBJ1-5	CASRRQGASNQPQHF	TGCGCCAGCCGGAGACAGGGGGCTAGCAATCAGCCCCAGCATTTT
.	.	TRBV6-5	TRBJ2-7	CASSLGTGEQYF	TGTGCCAGCAGCCTAGGAACAGGCGAGCAGTACTTC
.	TRBD2	TRBV9	TRBJ2-7	CASSVGGVGLYEQYF	TGTGCCAGCAGCGTGGGGGGGGTAGGCCTCTACGAGCAGTACTTC
.	.	TRBV6-6	TRBJ1-2	CAIHYPAGENYGYTF	TGTGCCATTCATTACCCTGCCGGGGAGAACTATGGCTACACCTTC
.	.	TRBV6-4	TRBJ1-6	CASSLGGPTNSPLHF	TGTGCCAGCAGTTTGGGGGGACCCACCAATTCACCCCTCCACTTT
few	.	TRBV18	TRBJ2-7	CASSPRRQDSYEQYF	TGTGCCAGCTCACCAAGGCGCCAGGACTCCTACGAGCAGTACTTC
.	TRBD1	TRBV5-1	TRBJ1-6	CASSQDRDSRPLHF	TGCGCCAGCAGCCAGGACAGGGATTCGAGACCCCTCCACTTT
.	.	TRBV4-1	TRBJ2-1	CASSQVPQGNEQFF	TGCGCCAGCAGCCAGGTTCCACAGGGCAATGAGCAGTTCTTC
.	.	TRBV6-5	TRBJ2-1	CASSYLNEQFF	TGTGCCAGCAGTTACCTGAATGAGCAGTTCTTC
.	TRBD2	TRBV13	TRBJ2-7	CASSLLTGGYEQYF	TGTGCCAGCAGCTTACTGACGGGGGGCTACGAGCAGTACTTC
.	.	TRBV6-5	TRBJ1-6	CASSYSRRQGSPLHF	TGTGCCAGCAGTTACTCTAGACGGCAGGGTTCACCCCTCCACTTT
.	TRBD2	TRBV7-2	TRBJ2-3	CASSLRLAGEADTQYF	TGTGCCAGCAGCTTGCGGCTAGCGGGGGAGGCAGATACGCAGTATTTT
.	TRBD1	TRBV5-4	TRBJ2-7	CASSRHTGGAYEQYF	TGTGCCAGCAGCCGACACACAGGGGGCGCGTACGAGCAGTACTTC
.	TRBD1	TRBV5-6	TRBJ2-1	CASGRQGYNEQFF	TGTGCCAGCGGCCGACAGGGCTACAATGAGCAGTTCTTC
once	.	TRBV6-5	TRBJ1-2	CASSYVSGDPNYGYTF	TGTGCCAGCAGTTACGTCAGCGGGGACCCAAACTATGGCTACACCTTC
once	.	TRBV29-1	TRBJ1-4	CSVVGGATNEKLFF	TGCAGCGTTGTTGGTGGGGCCACTAATGAAAAACTGTTTTTT
.	.	TRBV30	TRBJ1-2	CAWSPVANYGYTF	TGTGCCTGGAGTCCCGTAGCTAACTATGGCTACACCTTC
.	.	TRBV5-1	TRBJ2-7	CASKTDAYEQYF	TGCGCCAGCAAGACAGACGCCTACGAGCAGTACTTC
.	.	TRBV6-5	TRBJ1-2	CASSYSGAQVNYGYTF	TGTGCCAGCAGTTACTCAGGGGCGCAAGTTAACTATGGCTACACCTTC
.	TRBD1	TRBV11-2	TRBJ1-2	CASSLVDRQGDGYTF	TGTGCCAGCAGCTTAGTCGACCGACAGGGCGATGGCTACACCTTC
few	.	TRBV15	TRBJ1-6	CATSRDRDSNNSPLHF	TGTGCCACCAGCAGAGATCGAGACAGTAATAATTCACCCCTCCACTTT
.	TRBD1	TRBV13	TRBJ1-3	CASSTTRQGITGNTIYF	TGTGCCAGCAGCACCACGCGACAGGGTATTACTGGAAACACCATATATTTT
once	TRBD1	TRBV6-1	TRBJ2-5	CASSDHDRGAQYF	TGTGCCAGCAGTGACCATGACAGGGGGGCCCAGTACTTC
.	.	TRBV27	TRBJ2-7	CASSPQGGEQYF	TGTGCCAGCAGTCCACAGGGCGGCGAGCAGTACTTC
.	TRBD1	TRBV9	TRBJ2-7	CASSESGTGFYEQYF	TGTGCCAGCAGCGAGTCCGGGACAGGGTTCTACGAGCAGTACTTC
.	.	TRBV2	TRBJ2-7	CASSELHSPQEQYF	TGTGCCAGCAGTGAACTTCACAGCCCCCAAGAGCAGTACTTC
.	.	TRBV29-1	TRBJ1-1	CSVVLAGQPSTEAFF	TGCAGCGTTGTTCTTGCAGGACAGCCTTCTACTGAAGCTTTCTTT
.	TRBD2	TRBV7-2	TRBJ2-3	CASSQPWTSGVNLGDTQYF	TGTGCCAGCAGCCAACCGTGGACTAGCGGGGTCAATCTTGGCGATACGCAGTATTTT
few	.	TRBV10-3	TRBJ1-5	CAISAGRNSNQPQHF	TGTGCCATCAGTGCGGGGAGGAATAGCAATCAGCCCCAGCATTTT
once	TRBD1	TRBV7-6	TRBJ1-6	CASSLGYRQGEVPGKSSPLHF	TGTGCCAGCAGCTTAGGGTATCGACAGGGGGAGGTACCGGGCAAAAGTTCACCCCTCCACTTT
.	.	TRBV10-3	TRBJ2-3	CAISGGTDTQYF	TGTGCCATCAGCGGGGGCACAGATACGCAGTATTTT
.	TRBD1	TRBV2	TRBJ1-2	CASSDTGGNYGYTF	TGTGCCAGCAGTGATACAGGGGGGAACTATGGCTACACCTTC
.	TRBD1	TRBV2	TRBJ1-5	CASARQGLSNRPQHF	TGTGCCAGCGCCCGACAGGGTTTAAGCAATCGGCCCCAGCATTTT
.	TRBD1	TRBV7-2	TRBJ1-1	CASSPNRGRMNTEAFF	TGTGCCAGCAGCCCCAACAGGGGGAGGATGAACACTGAAGCTTTCTTT
.	.	TRBV9	TRBJ2-7	CASSVEGTSSEQYF	TGTGCCAGCAGCGTAGAAGGTACTAGCAGCGAGCAGTACTTC
.	.	TRBV12-5	TRBJ2-5	CASGSERRQETQYF	TGTGCTAGTGGCTCGGAGCGTCGCCAAGAGACCCAGTACTTC
few	.	TRBV7-2	TRBJ2-6	CASSLTSSGANVLTF	TGTGCCAGCAGCCTTACAAGCTCTGGGGCCAACGTCCTGACTTTC
few	TRBD1	TRBV28	TRBJ1-5	CASRDSVNQPQHF	TGTGCCAGCCGGGACAGCGTAAATCAGCCCCAGCATTTT
.	TRBD1	TRBV29-1	TRBJ1-5	CSGTTGEGQPQHF	TGCAGCGGGACCACAGGGGAAGGCCAGCCCCAGCATTTT
.	TRBD1	TRBV6-5	TRBJ1-1	CASRQADRGAEAFF	TGTGCCAGCAGGCAAGCGGACAGGGGTGCTGAAGCTTTCTTT
.	TRBD1	TRBV29-1	TRBJ2-7	CSVEAVGQGLYEQYF	TGCAGCGTTGAAGCCGTCGGACAGGGTCTCTACGAGCAGTACTTC
.	.	TRBV2	TRBJ2-5	CASSDEVVETQYF	TGTGCCAGCAGTGACGAAGTAGTTGAGACCCAGTACTTC
.	.	TRBV18	TRBJ1-1	CASFLGQNTEAFF	TGTGCCAGCTTCTTGGGACAGAACACTGAAGCTTTCTTT
few	.	TRBV4-1	TRBJ1-6	CASSRGNSPLHF	TGCGCCAGCAGCCGAGGAAATTCACCCCTCCACTTT
.	.	TRBV5-6	TRBJ2-7	CASSFMGSSYEQYF	TGTGCCAGCAGTTTCATGGGGAGCTCCTACGAGCAGTACTTC
.	TRBD1	TRBV2	TRBJ1-4	CASRGQATNEKLFF	TGTGCCAGCAGGGGACAGGCAACTAATGAAAAACTGTTTTTT
.	.	TRBV7-9	TRBJ2-5	CASSTLGLKETQYF	TGTGCCAGCAGCACATTGGGCCTGAAAGAGACCCAGTACTTC
.	TRBD1	TRBV4-2	TRBJ1-5	CASGRTGGLQPQHF	TGTGCCAGTGGAAGGACAGGGGGCTTGCAGCCCCAGCATTTT
.	TRBD1	TRBV29-1	TRBJ2-7	CSVVPGQDHEQYF	TGCAGCGTTGTCCCGGGACAGGACCACGAGCAGTACTTC
.	.	TRBV9	TRBJ2-2	CASSVAYTGELFF	TGTGCCAGCAGCGTTGCGTACACCGGGGAGCTGTTTTTT
.	TRBD2	TRBV6-1	TRBJ2-7	CASRGAGGLYEQYF	TGTGCCAGCCGGGGGGCGGGGGGGCTCTACGAGCAGTACTTC
.	TRBD1	TRBV2	TRBJ2-7	CASTWRGQGLYEQYF	TGTGCCAGCACCTGGAGGGGACAGGGGTTATACGAGCAGTACTTC
.	TRBD2	TRBV5-4	TRBJ2-4	CASSRTSGGIQYF	TGTGCCAGCAGCCGCACTAGCGGCGGCATTCAGTACTTC